A single sample gave rise to the 22 T cell receptor beta chains below, sequenced in a study of T cell changes during pregnancy in multiple sclerosis. Repertoires were generated with immunoSEQ multiplex PCR, while TCRdb's copy carries only in-frame clones and drops some. The sample comprises some 80,000 clones, approximately 95% of which are singletons, and roughly 0.13% rests with the top ten. The sequencing used CD4+ T cells from peripheral blood mononuclear cells, collected after pregnancy. The receptors originated from a female donor with multiple sclerosis, enrolled in a pregnancy study.

This rearrangement joins TRBV2 to TRBJ2-3; 9 bases fit TRBD1. CDR3 length equals 14 residues. From germline, CDR1 is SNHLY and CDR2 FYNNEI. Losses at the gene ends were 8 bases for V and 2 bases for J; bases not matched to a gene: 5. The chain's CDR3 is CASGRDRATDTQYF. The DNA for the CDR3 is TGTGCCAGCGGCCGGGACAGGGCCACAGATACGCAGTATTTT.

This clone has a single count. The chain is built from TRBV6-5 and TRBJ2-7; D not certain. Germline V CDR1 and CDR2: MNHEY, SVGAGI. Trimming took 4 bases from V and 1 from J, leaving 8 bases between them. The CDR3 extends over 13 amino acids. This CDR3 is CASSLAGSYEQYF. In DNA, the CDR3 is TGTGCCAGCAGTTTGGCCGGGTCCTACGAGCAGTACTTC.

This chain links TRBV14 with TRBJ2-6; 8 nucleotides match TRBD2. This CDR3 spans 20 amino acids. The ends lost 0 bases at V and 0 bases at J; junction bases unmatched: 10. Germline values: CDR1 SGHDN, CDR2 FVKESK. The CDR3 DNA sequence: TGTGCCAGCAGCCAAGATCCCAGGACTAGCCGTAACTCTGGGGCCAACGTCCTGACTTTC. Residues: CASSQDPRTSRNSGANVLTF.

This chain joins TRBV6-5 and TRBJ2-1, with TRBD2 identical over 11 bases. The J segment lost 6 bases and the V segment lost 0 bases, leaving 4 bases of the junction unmatched. Germline V gene sequence: CDR1 MNHEY, CDR2 SVGAGI. CDR3 length: 16 amino acids. In DNA form, the CDR3 reads TGTGCCAGCAGTTACTCGACGCTAGCGGGGGGCAATGAGCAGTTCTTC. This sequence encodes CASSYSTLAGGNEQFF.

V usage is TRBV7-2 and J usage is TRBJ2-7; TRBD2 is a possible D gene (6 bases). Germline lookup yields CDR1 SGHTA and CDR2 FQGNSA. The CDR3 has 13 amino acids. The V end was cut by 2 bases, the J end by 6 bases, with 11 bases between. The DNA of the CDR3 is TGTGCCAGCAGCTTAAGGCATAGCGGCGAGCAGTACTTC. It specifies CASSLRHSGEQYF.

The V and J genes are TRBV29-1 and TRBJ2-3; the D gene is possibly TRBD1 (5 bases). The CDR3 spans 13 residues. Deletions cut 3 bases from V and 1 base from J, with 8 bases between. Germline lookup yields CDR1 SQVTM and CDR2 ANQGSEA. In nucleotides, the CDR3 is TGCAGCGTTGATCTCAGGGGCACAGATACGCAGTATTTT. Protein product: CSVDLRGTDTQYF.

The chain links TRBV6-5 to TRBJ2-3; 9 nucleotides match TRBD2. The CDR3 loop spans 14 amino acids. J gave up 4 bases and V 8 bases, and 7 bases lay outside the gene matches. From germline, CDR1 is MNHEY and CDR2 SVGAGI. As DNA, the CDR3 is TGTGCCAGCCGGATTAGCGGGAGAGCAGATACGCAGTATTTT. It codes for CASRISGRADTQYF.

This rearrangement joins TRBV28 to TRBJ2-3; 7 nucleotides agree with TRBD1. Per the germline V gene, CDR1 is MDHEN and CDR2 is SYDVKM. J was trimmed by 3 bases and V by 3 bases; bases with no gene match: 0. The CDR3 contains 13 residues. The DNA of the CDR3 is TGTGCCAGCAGTTTGGGACAGACAGATACGCAGTATTTT. This translates into CASSLGQTDTQYF.

The rearrangement links TRBV21-1 to TRBJ2-7; the D call of TRBD2 is as the table states it, not checked on the DNA. TRBV21-1 is assigned pseudogene status. The CDR3 sequence is 16 residues long. The CDR3 loop reads CASSAKPSGLCYEQYF. CDR3 DNA sequence: TGTGCCAGCAGCGCAAAACCGAGCGGGCTCTGCTACGAGCAGTACTTC.

The genes are TRBV28 and TRBJ1-1; TRBD1 matches 11 bases. The trim removed 5 bases at V and 4 bases at J, leaving 9 bases unmatched. The CDR3 runs 16 residues. Germline V gene data show CDR1 as MDHEN and CDR2 as SYDVKM. The DNA for the CDR3 is TGTGCCAGCAGTCTATCCTGGACAGGGGGCAGCACTGAAGCTTTCTTT. Its translation: CASSLSWTGGSTEAFF.

V is TRBV28 and J is TRBJ2-7; possible D gene TRBD2, 6 bases. Trimming left V 5 bases short and J 6 bases short, with 17 bases between. The CDR3 totals 14 residues. Per germline, CDR1 MDHEN and CDR2 SYDVKM. This chain's CDR3 is CASSIQGWGGEQYF. The CDR3 DNA reads TGTGCCAGCAGTATCCAGGGATGGGGAGGCGAGCAGTACTTC.

The chain joins TRBV21-1 to TRBJ2-1; TRBD2, the table's D call, lacks a check against the DNA. TRBV21-1 is deemed a pseudogene. The CDR3 length is 17 residues. The CDR3: CASSKGRGLAGEHEQFF. CDR3 bases: TGTGCCAGCAGCAAAGGGAGAGGACTAGCGGGAGAGCATGAGCAGTTCTTC.

The chain has TRBV18 and TRBJ2-2; D is ambiguous. Trimming left V 7 bases short and J 1 base short, with 10 bases between. The CDR3 spans 14 residues. Germline V gene sequence: CDR1 KGHSH, CDR2 LQKENI. The CDR3 reads CASWAKRNTGELFF. The CDR3 DNA reads as TGTGCCAGCTGGGCGAAGAGGAACACCGGGGAGCTGTTTTTT.

This clone was recorded a few times. The chain carries TRBV15 and TRBJ1-5, with D possibly TRBD1 on 6 matching bases. CDR3 size: 16 residues. Trimming took off 0 bases at V and 3 bases at J, with 12 bases between the two ends. Germline CDR1 LNHNV, CDR2 YYDKDF (reference sequence). The CDR3 DNA reads TGTGCCACCAGCAGAGATCAGCCAGGGGTCAATCAGCCCCAGCATTTT. Translating it yields CATSRDQPGVNQPQHF.

The rearrangement joins TRBV6-5 to TRBJ2-5; TRBD1 is a possible D gene (6 bases). This CDR3 spans 15 amino acids. Germline assignment: CDR1 MNHEY and CDR2 SVGAGI. Trimming removed 2 bases at V and 1 base at J, with 11 bases between. The CDR3 sequence: CASSYDTGPQETQYF. The CDR3 nucleotides are TGTGCCAGCAGTTACGATACAGGGCCCCAAGAGACCCAGTACTTC.

The CDR3 DNA reads as TGTGCCAGCAGCTTAACTCCAATCGGAGAGACCCAGTACTTC. Its protein is CASSLTPIGETQYF. The chain combines TRBV7-3 with TRBJ2-5; D is undetermined. Between the trimmed V and J ends, which lost 0 bases and 4 bases, there was a span of 9 bases. The CDR3 sequence is 14 residues long. Germline CDR1 is SGHTA and CDR2 is FQGTGA.

This rearrangement joins TRBV6-5 to TRBJ1-4; possibly TRBD1 for D (5 bases). Germline values: CDR1 MNHEY, CDR2 SVGAGI. The CDR3 contains 15 residues. V lost 4 bases to trimming and J lost 0 bases, with 9 bases between them. CDR3 DNA sequence: TGTGCCAGCAGTTCGACAGCATCAACTAATGAAAAACTGTTTTTT. Residues: CASSSTASTNEKLFF.

V gene TRBV18 combines with J gene TRBJ2-1; the match to TRBD2 covers 14 bases. V was clipped by 5 bases and J by 5 bases; unmatched bases: 23. Looked up from germline, CDR1 is KGHSH and CDR2 is LQKENI. The CDR3 totals 22 residues. The CDR3 here is CASSSLGPLAGTSGSYHNEQFF. CDR3 sequence (DNA): TGTGCCAGCTCATCCCTCGGGCCTCTAGCCGGGACTAGCGGGAGTTACCACAATGAGCAGTTCTTC.

The CDR3 DNA is TGTGCCAGCAGCTTAGTCGGGAGAGTGGAGCAGTACTTC. This sequence encodes CASSLVGRVEQYF. The chain links TRBV11-2 to TRBJ2-7; possible D gene TRBD2, 6 bases. The CDR3 has 13 amino acids. The V end was cut by 1 base, the J end by 7 bases, with 11 bases between. CDR1 SGHAT and CDR2 FQNNGV come from the germline V gene.

The genes are TRBV7-9 and TRBJ2-7; the match to TRBD2 covers 13 bases. V was pared by 4 bases and J by 7 bases, with 7 bases of the junction left unmatched. Germline V gene data show CDR1 as SEHNR and CDR2 as FQNEAQ (reference sequence). CDR3 length: 15 amino acids. CDR3 DNA: TGTGCCAGCAGCTCCCCGGGACTAGCGGGACTGGAGCAGTACTTC. Its protein product is CASSSPGLAGLEQYF.

This chain links TRBV19 with TRBJ2-7; 12 bases align to TRBD2. Germline CDR1 is LNHDA and CDR2 is SQIVND (reference sequence). The V and J ends lost 5 bases and 3 bases, in that order; junction bases with no gene match: 8. The CDR3 consists of 16 residues. CDR3 loop: CASSALLAGGVYEQYF. CDR3 coding DNA: TGTGCCAGTAGTGCCCTTCTAGCGGGAGGGGTCTACGAGCAGTACTTC.

The chain carries TRBV5-1 and TRBJ2-1, with 9 bases that match TRBD1. Unmatched junction bases numbered 8, after V lost 2 bases and J lost 8 bases. Per germline, CDR1 SGHRS and CDR2 YFSETQ. The CDR3 contains 15 residues. DNA of the CDR3: TGCGCCAGCAGCTTTCGGGACAGGGCAGGGGATGAGCAGTTCTTC. This encodes CASSFRDRAGDEQFF. The full variable domain, in which reference TRBV5-1 and TRBJ2-1 provide the parts outside the CDR3, is KAGVTQTPRYLIKTRGQQVTLSCSPISGHRSVSWYQQTPGQGLQFLFEYFSETQRNKGNFPGRFSGRQFSNSRSEMNVSTLELGDSALYLCASSFRDRAGDEQFFGPGTRLTVL.